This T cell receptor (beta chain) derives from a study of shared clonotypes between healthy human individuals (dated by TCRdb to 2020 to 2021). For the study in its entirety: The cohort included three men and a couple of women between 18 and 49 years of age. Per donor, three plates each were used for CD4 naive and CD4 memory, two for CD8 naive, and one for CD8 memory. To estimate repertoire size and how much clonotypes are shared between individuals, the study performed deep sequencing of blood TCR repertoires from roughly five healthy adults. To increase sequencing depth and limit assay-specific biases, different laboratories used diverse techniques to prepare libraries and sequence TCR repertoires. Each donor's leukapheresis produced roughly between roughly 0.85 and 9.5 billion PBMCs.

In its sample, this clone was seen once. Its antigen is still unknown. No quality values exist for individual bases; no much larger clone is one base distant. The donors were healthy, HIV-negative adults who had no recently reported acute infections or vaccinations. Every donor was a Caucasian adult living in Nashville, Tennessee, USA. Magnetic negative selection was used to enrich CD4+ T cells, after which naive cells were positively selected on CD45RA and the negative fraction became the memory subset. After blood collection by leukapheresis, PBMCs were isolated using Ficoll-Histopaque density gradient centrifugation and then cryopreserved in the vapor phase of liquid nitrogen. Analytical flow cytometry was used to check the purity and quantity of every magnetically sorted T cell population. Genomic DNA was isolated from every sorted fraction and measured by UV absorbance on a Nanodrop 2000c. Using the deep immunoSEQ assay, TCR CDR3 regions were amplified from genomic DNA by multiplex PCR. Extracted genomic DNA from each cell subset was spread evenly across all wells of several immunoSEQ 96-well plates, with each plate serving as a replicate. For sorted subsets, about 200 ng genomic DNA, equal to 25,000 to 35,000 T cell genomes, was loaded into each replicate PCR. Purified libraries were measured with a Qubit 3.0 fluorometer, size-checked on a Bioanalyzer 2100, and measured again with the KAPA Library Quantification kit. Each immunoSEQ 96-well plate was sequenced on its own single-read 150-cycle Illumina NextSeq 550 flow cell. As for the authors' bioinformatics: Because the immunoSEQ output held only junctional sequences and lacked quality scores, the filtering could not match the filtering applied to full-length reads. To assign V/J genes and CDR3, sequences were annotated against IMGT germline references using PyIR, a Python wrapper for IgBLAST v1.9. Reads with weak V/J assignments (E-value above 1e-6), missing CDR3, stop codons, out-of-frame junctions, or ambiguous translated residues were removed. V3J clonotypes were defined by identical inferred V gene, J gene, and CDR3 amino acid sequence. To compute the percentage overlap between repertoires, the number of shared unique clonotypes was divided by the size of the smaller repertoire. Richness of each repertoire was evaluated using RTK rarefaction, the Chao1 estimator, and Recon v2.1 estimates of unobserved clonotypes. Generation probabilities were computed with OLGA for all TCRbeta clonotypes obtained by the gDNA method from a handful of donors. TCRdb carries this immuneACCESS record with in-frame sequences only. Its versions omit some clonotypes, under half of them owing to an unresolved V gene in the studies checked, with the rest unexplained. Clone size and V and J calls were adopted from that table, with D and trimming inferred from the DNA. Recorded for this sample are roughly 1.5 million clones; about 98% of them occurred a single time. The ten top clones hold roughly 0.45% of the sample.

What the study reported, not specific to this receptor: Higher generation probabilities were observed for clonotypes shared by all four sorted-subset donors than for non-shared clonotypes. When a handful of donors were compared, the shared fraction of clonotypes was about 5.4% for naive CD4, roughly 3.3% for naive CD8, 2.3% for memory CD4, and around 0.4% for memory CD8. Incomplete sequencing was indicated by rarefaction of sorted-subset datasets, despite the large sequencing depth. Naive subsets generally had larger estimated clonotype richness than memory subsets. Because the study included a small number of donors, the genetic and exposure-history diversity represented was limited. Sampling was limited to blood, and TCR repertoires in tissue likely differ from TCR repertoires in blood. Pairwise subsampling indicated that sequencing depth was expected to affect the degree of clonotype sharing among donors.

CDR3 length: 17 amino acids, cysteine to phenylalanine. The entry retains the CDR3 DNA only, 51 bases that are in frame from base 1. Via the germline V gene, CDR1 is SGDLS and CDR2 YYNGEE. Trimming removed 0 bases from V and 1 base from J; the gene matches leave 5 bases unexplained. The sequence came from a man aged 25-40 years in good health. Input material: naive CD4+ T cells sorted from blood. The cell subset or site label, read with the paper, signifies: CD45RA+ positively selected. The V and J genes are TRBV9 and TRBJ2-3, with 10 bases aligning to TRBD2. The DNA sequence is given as TGTGCCAGCAGCGTAGGCTCCGGGACTAGCGGCACAGATACGCAGTATTTT. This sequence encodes CASSVGSGTSGTDTQYF.